The 5 T cell receptor beta chains below come from one sample, sequenced in a study of tissue T cells after allogeneic stem cell transplantation (dated 2022 in TCRdb). Library prep was done by the immunoSEQ multiplex PCR assay. TCRdb limited this immuneACCESS table to in-frame rearrangements with V and J called. A share of clones is missing; checked studies link under half to unresolved V genes, and the rest is unexplained. This sample is represented by some 24,000 clones; more than 60% of them were singletons. The biggest ten clones account for 7.5% to 9% of the sample. The time point label on this specimen signifies: human tissue collected at research (rapid) autopsy. This sample comprised tissue from the ileum, obtained at autopsy. Receptors originate from a female donor over 55 with lung cancer.

The CDR3, as DNA: TGTGCCAGCAGCGTCCGGGACACCGCCTACAATGAGCAGTTCTTC. The encoded protein is CASSVRDTAYNEQFF. The genes are TRBV7-2 and TRBJ2-1, with D tentatively TRBD1 (6 bases). Trimming cost V 5 bases and J 2 bases, with 13 bases left between them. Germline-derived CDR1 and CDR2 are SGHTA and FQGNSA. This CDR3 is 15 amino acids long.

The chain has TRBV6-6 and TRBJ1-1; D unresolved. This CDR3 has 12 residues. Trimming shortened V by 2 bases and J by 3 bases, and 4 bases separated the two germline ends. The germline V gene has CDR1 MNHNY and CDR2 SVGAGI (reference sequence). CDR3 DNA: TGTGCCAGCAGTTACGTAGACACTGAAGCTTTCTTT. It codes for CASSYVDTEAFF.

The chain uses TRBV30 and TRBJ2-1, with D hard to call. Trimming pared 3 bases from V and 3 bases from J, leaving 9 bases between. Germline lookup yields CDR1 GTSNPN and CDR2 SVGIG (reference sequence). This CDR3 has 13 residues. The CDR3 loop reads CAWRVSDYNEQFF. As DNA, the CDR3 is TGTGCCTGGAGAGTGTCGGACTACAATGAGCAGTTCTTC.

The rearrangement links TRBV6-5 to TRBJ1-2; D is possibly TRBD1 (6 bases). The V end lost 4 bases, the J end lost 4 bases, and 16 bases lay between the germline ends. The CDR3 loop spans 15 amino acids. The germline CDR1 and CDR2 sequences are MNHEY and SVGAGI. CDR3 sequence reads: CASSLGTTGTYGYTF. The CDR3 DNA follows: TGTGCCAGCAGTTTAGGGACCACAGGGACCTATGGCTACACCTTC.

This chain links TRBV6-2 or TRBV6-3 with TRBJ2-7; 11 bases are shared with TRBD2. V was pared by 5 bases and J by 6 bases, with 18 bases of the junction left unmatched. In germline, CDR1 is MNHEY, CDR2 SVGEGT. This CDR3 has 18 residues. The chain's CDR3 is CASSTPSGRSSSASEQYF. Here the CDR3 DNA reads TGTGCCAGCAGTACTCCTAGCGGGAGGTCCTCAAGCGCTTCCGAGCAGTACTTC.